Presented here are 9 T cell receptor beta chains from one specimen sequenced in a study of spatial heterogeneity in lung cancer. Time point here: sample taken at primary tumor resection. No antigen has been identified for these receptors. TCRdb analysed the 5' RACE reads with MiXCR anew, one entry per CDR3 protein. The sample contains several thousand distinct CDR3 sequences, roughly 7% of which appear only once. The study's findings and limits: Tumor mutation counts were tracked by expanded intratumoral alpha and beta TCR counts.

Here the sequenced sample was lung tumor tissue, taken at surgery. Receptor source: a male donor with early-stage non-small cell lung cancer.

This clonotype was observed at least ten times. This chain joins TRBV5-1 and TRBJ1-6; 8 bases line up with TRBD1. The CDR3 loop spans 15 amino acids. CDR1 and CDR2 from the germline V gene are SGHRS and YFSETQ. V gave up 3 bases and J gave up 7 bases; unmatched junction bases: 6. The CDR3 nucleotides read TGCGCCAGCAGCTCCGCGACAGGGGTGAATTCACCCCTCCACTTT. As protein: CASSSATGVNSPLHF.

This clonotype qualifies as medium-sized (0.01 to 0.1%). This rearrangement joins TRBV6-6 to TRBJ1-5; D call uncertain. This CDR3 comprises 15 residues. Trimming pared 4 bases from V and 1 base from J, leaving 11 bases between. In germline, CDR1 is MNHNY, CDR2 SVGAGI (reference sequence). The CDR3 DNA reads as TGTGCCAGCAGTTCGAAGACGGACAGCAATCAGCCCCAGCATTTT. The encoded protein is CASSSKTDSNQPQHF.

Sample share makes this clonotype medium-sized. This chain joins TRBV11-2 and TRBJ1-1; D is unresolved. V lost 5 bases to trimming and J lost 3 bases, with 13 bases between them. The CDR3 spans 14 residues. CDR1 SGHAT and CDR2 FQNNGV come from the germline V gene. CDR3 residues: CASSAFMRDTEAFF. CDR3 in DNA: TGTGCCAGCAGCGCATTCATGCGGGACACTGAAGCTTTCTTT.

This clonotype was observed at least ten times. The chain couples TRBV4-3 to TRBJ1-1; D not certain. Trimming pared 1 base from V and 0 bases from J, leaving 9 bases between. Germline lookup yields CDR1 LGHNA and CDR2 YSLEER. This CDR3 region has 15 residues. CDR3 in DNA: TGCGCCAGCAGCCAAGTGATAGTTATGAACACTGAAGCTTTCTTT. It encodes CASSQVIVMNTEAFF.

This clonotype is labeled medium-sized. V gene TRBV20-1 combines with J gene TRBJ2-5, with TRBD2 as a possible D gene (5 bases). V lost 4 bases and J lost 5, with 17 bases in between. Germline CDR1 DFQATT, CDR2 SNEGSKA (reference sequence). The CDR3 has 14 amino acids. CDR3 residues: CSAISRAAGETQYF. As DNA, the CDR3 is TGCAGTGCTATTTCCCGGGCCGCGGGTGAGACCCAGTACTTC.

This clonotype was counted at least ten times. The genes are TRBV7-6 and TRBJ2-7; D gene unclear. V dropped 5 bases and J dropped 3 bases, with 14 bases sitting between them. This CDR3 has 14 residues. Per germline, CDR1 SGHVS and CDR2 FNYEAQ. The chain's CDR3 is CASSPQMAVYEQYF. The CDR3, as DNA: TGTGCCAGCAGCCCTCAGATGGCCGTCTACGAGCAGTACTTC.

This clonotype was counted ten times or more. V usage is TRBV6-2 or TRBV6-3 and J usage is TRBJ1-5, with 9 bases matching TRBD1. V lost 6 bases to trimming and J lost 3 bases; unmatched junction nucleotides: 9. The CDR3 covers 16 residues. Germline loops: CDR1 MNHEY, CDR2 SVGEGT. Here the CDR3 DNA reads TGTGCCAGCAGCCCCGTGGGACAGGGTGCCAATCAGCCCCAGCATTTT. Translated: CASSPVGQGANQPQHF.

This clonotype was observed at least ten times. For the CDR3, the DNA is TGTGCCAGCAGCGTAGCGGGAGGGGGCACAGATACGCAGTATTTT. Encoded protein: CASSVAGGGTDTQYF. The chain employs TRBV9 and TRBJ2-3; 8 nucleotides line up with TRBD2. This CDR3 comprises 15 residues. Germline CDR1 reads SGDLS; CDR2 reads YYNGEE. With 0 bases clipped from V and 1 base from J, the junction kept 1 base outside the gene matches.

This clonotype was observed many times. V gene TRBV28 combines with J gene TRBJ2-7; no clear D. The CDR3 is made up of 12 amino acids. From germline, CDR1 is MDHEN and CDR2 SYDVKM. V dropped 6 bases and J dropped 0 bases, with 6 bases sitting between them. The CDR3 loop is CASSLSSYEQYF. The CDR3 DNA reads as TGTGCCAGCAGCCTTAGCTCCTACGAGCAGTACTTC.